This T cell receptor (beta chain) comes out of a study of T cell responses to AZD1222 COVID-19 vaccine. Study-level findings and limits: Spike as a whole was targeted by vaccine-associated CD4 TCRs, dominant at 160-218 and 743-854.

V gave up 4 bases and J gave up 3 bases, with 9 bases separating them. The germline V gene has CDR1 SGHNT and CDR2 YENEEA. The length of the CDR3 is 14 residues. On this clone itself: What it binds is not known.

Assay: immunoSEQ multiplex PCR; the TCRdb copy retains only in-frame clones and omits some. Of over 50,000 clones in the sample, approximately 84% were seen once. The chain joins TRBV11-3 to TRBJ2-2; tentative D call: TRBD1 (6 bases). Sequencing was performed on peripheral blood, taken on day 0 of AZD1222 vaccination. The source is an adult in good health. The CDR3 region has the DNA TGTGCCAGCAGCTCCTCAGGGGACACCGGGGAGCTGTTTTTT. The encoded protein is CASSSSGDTGELFF.